This T cell receptor beta chain is from a study of blood T cell repertoires in COVID-19. Study background: The samples span acute and convalescent COVID-19 from the United States, Italy and Spain.

Trimming took off 5 bases at V and 5 bases at J, with 15 bases between the two ends. The CDR3 extends over 14 amino acids. Per the germline V gene, CDR1 is LNHDA and CDR2 is SQIVND (reference sequence). Authors' data handling: Scientists estimated how many nucleated cells there were by amplifying reference gene primers. TCRdb keeps only in-frame clones here, not all; method: immunoSEQ multiplex PCR. The V and J calls and the clone size are those of that table, but D and trimming were determined from the DNA. The sample contains a few hundred thousand clones, about 85% of which appear only once. Source material: peripheral blood. The source of this sequence is a woman in her late teens or twenties with acute or convalescent COVID-19. The rearrangement links TRBV19 to TRBJ1-1, with TRBD1 as a possible D gene (5 bases). The CDR3 DNA reads TGTGCCAGTAGTGTCCAGGGCAGACGAACTGAAGCTTTCTTT. Its protein product is CASSVQGRRTEAFF.